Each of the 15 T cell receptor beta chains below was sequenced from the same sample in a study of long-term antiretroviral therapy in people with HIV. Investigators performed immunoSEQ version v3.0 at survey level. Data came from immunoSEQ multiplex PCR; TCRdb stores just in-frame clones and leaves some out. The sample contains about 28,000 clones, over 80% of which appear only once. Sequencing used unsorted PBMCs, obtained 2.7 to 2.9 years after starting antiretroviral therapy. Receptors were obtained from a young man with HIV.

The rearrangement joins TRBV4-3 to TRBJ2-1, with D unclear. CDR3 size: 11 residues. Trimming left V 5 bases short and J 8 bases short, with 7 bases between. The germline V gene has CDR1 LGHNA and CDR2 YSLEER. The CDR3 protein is CASSNGYEQFF. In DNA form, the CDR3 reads TGCGCCAGCAGCAACGGCTATGAGCAGTTCTTC.

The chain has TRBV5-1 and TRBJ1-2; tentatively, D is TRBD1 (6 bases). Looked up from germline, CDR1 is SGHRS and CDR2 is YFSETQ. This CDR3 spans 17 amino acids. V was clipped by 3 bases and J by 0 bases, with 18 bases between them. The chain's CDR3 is CASSSSGLQGANYGYTF. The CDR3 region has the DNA TGCGCCAGCAGCTCTTCCGGATTACAGGGAGCTAACTATGGCTACACCTTC. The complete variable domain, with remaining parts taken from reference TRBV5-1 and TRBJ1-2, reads KAGVTQTPRYLIKTRGQQVTLSCSPISGHRSVSWYQQTPGQGLQFLFEYFSETQRNKGNFPGRFSGRQFSNSRSEMNVSTLELGDSALYLCASSSSGLQGANYGYTFGSGTRLTVV.

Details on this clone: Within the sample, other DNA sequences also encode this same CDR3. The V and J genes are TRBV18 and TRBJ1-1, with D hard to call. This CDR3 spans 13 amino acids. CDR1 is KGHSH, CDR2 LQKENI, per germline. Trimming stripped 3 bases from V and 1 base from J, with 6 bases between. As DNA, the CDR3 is TGTGCCAGCTCACCTAAGGAGAACACTGAAGCTTTCTTT. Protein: CASSPKENTEAFF.

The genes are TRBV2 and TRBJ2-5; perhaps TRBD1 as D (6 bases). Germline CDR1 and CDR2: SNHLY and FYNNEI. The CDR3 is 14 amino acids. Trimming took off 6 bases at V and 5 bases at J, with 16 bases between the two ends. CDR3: CASRTTQGEETQYF. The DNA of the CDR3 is TGTGCCAGCAGAACAACACAGGGTGAGGAGACCCAGTACTTC. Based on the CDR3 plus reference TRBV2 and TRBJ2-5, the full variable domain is EPEVTQTPSHQVTQMGQEVILRCVPISNHLYFYWYRQILGQKVEFLVSFYNNEISEKSEIFDDQFSVERPDGSNFTLKIRSTKLEDSAMYFCASRTTQGEETQYFGPGTRLLVL.

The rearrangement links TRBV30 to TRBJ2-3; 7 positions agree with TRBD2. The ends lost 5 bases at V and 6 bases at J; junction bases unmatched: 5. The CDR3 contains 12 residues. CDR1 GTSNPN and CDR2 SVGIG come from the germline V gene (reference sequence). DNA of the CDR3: TGTGCCTGGGGCCCGCGGGGGGATACGCAGTATTTT. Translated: CAWGPRGDTQYF.

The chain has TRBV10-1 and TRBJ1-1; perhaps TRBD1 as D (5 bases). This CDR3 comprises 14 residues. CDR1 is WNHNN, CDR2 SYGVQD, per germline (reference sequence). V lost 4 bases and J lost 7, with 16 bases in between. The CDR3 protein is CASSATDSGLEAFF. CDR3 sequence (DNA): TGCGCCAGCAGTGCGACCGACAGTGGGCTTGAAGCTTTCTTT.

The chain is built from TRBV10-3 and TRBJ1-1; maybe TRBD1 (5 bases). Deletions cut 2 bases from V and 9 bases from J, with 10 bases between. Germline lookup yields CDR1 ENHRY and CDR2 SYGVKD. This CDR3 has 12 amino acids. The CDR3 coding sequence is TGTGCCATCAGTGAGGAGGGGACGAAAGCTTTCTTT. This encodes CAISEEGTKAFF.

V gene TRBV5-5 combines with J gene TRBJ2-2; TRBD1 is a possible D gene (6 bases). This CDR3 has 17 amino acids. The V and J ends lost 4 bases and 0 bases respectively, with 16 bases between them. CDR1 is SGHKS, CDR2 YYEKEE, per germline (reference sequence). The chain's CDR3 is CASSPGLRGSNTGELFF. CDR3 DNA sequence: TGTGCCAGCAGCCCGGGCCTCAGGGGATCGAACACCGGGGAGCTGTTTTTT.

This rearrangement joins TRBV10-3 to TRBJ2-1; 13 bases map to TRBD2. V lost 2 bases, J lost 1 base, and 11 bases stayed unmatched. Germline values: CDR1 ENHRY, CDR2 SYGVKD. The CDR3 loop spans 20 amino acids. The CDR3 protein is CAISEPGRTSGSSSYNEQFF. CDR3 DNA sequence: TGTGCCATCAGTGAGCCGGGTCGGACTAGCGGGAGTAGTTCCTACAATGAGCAGTTCTTC.

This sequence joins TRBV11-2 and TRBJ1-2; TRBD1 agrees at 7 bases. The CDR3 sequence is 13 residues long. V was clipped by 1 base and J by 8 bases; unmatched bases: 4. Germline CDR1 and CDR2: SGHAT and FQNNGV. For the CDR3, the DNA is TGTGCCAGCAGCTTAGGGGCAGGGGGAGGCTACACCTTC. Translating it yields CASSLGAGGGYTF.

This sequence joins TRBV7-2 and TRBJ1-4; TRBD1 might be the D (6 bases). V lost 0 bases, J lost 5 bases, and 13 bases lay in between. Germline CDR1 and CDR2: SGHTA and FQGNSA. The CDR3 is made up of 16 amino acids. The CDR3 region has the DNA TGTGCCAGCAGCTTAGCATTCGGGGGGCGGAATGAAAAACTGTTTTTT. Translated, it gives CASSLAFGGRNEKLFF.

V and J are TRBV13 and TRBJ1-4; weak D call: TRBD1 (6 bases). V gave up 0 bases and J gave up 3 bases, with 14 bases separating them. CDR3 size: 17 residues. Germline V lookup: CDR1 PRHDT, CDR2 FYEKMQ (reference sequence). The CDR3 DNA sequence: TGTGCCAGCAGCTTAGGGACCCTACAGGGATCTAATGAAAAACTGTTTTTT. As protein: CASSLGTLQGSNEKLFF.

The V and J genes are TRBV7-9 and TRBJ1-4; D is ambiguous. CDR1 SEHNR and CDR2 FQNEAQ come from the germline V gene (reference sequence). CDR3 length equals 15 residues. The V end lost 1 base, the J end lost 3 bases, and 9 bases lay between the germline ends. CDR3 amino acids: CASSLDAIPNEKLFF. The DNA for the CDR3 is TGTGCCAGCAGCTTAGATGCGATCCCTAATGAAAAACTGTTTTTT.

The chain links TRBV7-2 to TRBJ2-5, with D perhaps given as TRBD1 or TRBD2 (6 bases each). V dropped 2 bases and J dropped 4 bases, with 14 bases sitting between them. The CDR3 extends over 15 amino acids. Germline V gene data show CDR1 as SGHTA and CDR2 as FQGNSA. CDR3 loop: CASSLRGGGRETQYF. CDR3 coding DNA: TGTGCCAGCAGCTTAAGAGGGGGAGGTCGAGAGACCCAGTACTTC. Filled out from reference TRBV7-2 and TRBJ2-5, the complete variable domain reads GAGVSQSPSNKVTEKGKDVELRCDPISGHTALYWYRQSLGQGLEFLIYFQGNSAPDKSGLPSDRFSAERTGGSVSTLTIQRTQQEDSAVYLCASSLRGGGRETQYFGPGTRLLVL.

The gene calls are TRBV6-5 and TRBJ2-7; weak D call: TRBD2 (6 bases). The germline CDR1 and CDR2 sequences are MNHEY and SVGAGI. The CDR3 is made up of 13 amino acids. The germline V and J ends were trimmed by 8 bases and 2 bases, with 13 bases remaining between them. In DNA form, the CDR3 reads TGTGCCAGCCGGACGGGGGAGCCCTACGAGCAGTACTTC. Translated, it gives CASRTGEPYEQYF.